This record looks at one T cell receptor (beta chain) sequence and its context. Its antigen is unknown. The PCR used 60 Vbeta and 13 Jbeta primers. Here immunoSEQ multiplex PCR was the method, and the copy in TCRdb shows in-frame clones only, minus some. The sample includes around 91,000 clones, under 75% of them seen just once. These data are taken from a study of cytomegalovirus exposure and HLA in healthy donors. Overall study findings and caveats: Being productive about 90% or about 30% of the time was typical of most TCR beta V segments in an earlier analysis.

Trimming removed 6 bases at V and 4 bases at J, with 15 bases between. Germline CDR1 SNHLY, CDR2 FYNNEI. CDR3 size: 14 residues. This sequence joins TRBV2 and TRBJ1-1; unclear D gene. The receptor was isolated from a human donor in good health. Sequencing was performed on PBMCs. The CDR3: CASRERLEGTEAFF. CDR3 nucleotide sequence: TGTGCCAGCAGGGAGAGGCTGGAGGGCACTGAAGCTTTCTTT.